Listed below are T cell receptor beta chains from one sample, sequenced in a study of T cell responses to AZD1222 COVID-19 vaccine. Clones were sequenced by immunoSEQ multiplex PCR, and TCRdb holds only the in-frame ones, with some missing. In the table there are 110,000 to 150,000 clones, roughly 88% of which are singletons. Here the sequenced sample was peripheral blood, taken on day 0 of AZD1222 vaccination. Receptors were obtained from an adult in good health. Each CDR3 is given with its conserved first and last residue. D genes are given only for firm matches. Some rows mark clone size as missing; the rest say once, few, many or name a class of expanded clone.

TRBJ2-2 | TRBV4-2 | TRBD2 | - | TGTGCCAGCAGCCAAGGCATATGGACGGGGGGGCCGGACACCGGGGAGCTGTTTTTT | CASSQGIWTGGPDTGELFF
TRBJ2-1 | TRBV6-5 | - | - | TGTGCCAGCAGTTACGCGGACATAAGCTCCTACAATGAGCAGTTCTTC | CASSYADISSYNEQFF
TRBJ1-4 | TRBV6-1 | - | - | TGTGCCAGCAGTGAAGACTTGGCTGGTCGGGCTTCGGCTGAAAAACTGTTTTTT | CASSEDLAGRASAEKLFF
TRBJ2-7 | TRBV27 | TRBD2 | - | TGTGCCAGCAGTTTAGGGGGGGAGGGGTACGAGCAGTACTTC | CASSLGGEGYEQYF
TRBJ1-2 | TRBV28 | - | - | TGTGCCAGTAAATCCCAACAGAACTATGGCTACACCTTC | CASKSQQNYGYTF
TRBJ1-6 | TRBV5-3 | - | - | TGTGCCAGAAGATGGAAGGGAGGCTCACCCCTCCACTTT | CARRWKGGSPLHF
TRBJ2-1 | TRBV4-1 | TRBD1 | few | TGCGCCAGCAGCCCTTGGACAGGGGGGGATAAGAATGAGCAGTTCTTC | CASSPWTGGDKNEQFF
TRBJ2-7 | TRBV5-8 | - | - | TGTGCCAGCACGCCTTACGGGTCCGCTTACGAGCAGTACTTC | CASTPYGSAYEQYF
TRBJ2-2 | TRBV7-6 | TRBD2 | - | TGTGCCAGCACTAGCGGGAGCCGCAACACCGGGGAGCTGTTTTTT | CASTSGSRNTGELFF
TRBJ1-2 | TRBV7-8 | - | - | TGTGCCAGCAGCTTAACCAACTATGGCTACACCTTC | CASSLTNYGYTF
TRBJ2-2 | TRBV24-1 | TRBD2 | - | TGTGCCACCGGGACTAGCGGGAGTACCGGGGAGCTGTTTTTT | CATGTSGSTGELFF
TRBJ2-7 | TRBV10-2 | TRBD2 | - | TGCGCCAGCAGTCCCGGGACTACTAACGAGCAGTACTTC | CASSPGTTNEQYF
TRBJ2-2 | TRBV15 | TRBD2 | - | TGTGCCACCAGCAGGCCCTTCGTTTTAGCGGGAGCTGTCGGGGAGCTGTTTTTT | CATSRPFVLAGAVGELFF
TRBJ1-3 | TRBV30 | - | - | TGTGCCTGGACGGGGGTCTCTGGAAACACCATATATTTT | CAWTGVSGNTIYF
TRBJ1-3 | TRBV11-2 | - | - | TGTGCCAGCAGCTTATCAGGGGTCTCCAACACCATATATTTT | CASSLSGVSNTIYF
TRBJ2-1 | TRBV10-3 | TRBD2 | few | TGTGCCATCGGCACTAGCGGCTCCTACAATGAGCAGTTCTTC | CAIGTSGSYNEQFF
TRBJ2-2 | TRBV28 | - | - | TGTGCCAGCAGTTTAAGGGGCGGGGAGCTGTTTTTT | CASSLRGGELFF
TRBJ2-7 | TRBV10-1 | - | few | TGCGCCAGCAGCCTCGCCGGGTACGAGCAGTACTTC | CASSLAGYEQYF
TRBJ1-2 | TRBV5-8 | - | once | TGTGCCAGTATGAGAGGCTACACCTTC | CASMRGYTF
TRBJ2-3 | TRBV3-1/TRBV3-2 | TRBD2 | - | TGTGCCAGCAGCCAGAGACTAGCGGGGCGCACAGATACGCAGTATTTT | CASSQRLAGRTDTQYF
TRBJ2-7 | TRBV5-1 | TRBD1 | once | TGCGCCAGCAGAAATGGACAGGGGTACGAGCAGTACTTC | CASRNGQGYEQYF
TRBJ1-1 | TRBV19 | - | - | TGTGCCAGTACCATGGGATGGGAACGGAACACTGAAGCTTTCTTT | CASTMGWERNTEAFF
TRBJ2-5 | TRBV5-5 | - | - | TGTGCCAGCATTCTGACCGGGGCCCAAGCGGAGACCCAGTACTTC | CASILTGAQAETQYF
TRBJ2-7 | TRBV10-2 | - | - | TGCGCCAGCACCCAGGGGCAGGACACCTACGAGCAGTACTTC | CASTQGQDTYEQYF
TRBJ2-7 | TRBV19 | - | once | TGTGCCAGTAGTAAGGCCAGGGGTCACGAGCAGTACTTC | CASSKARGHEQYF
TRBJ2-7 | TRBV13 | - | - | TGTGCCAGCAGCTTATCAGCCTACGAGCAGTACTTC | CASSLSAYEQYF
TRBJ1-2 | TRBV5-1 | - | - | TGCGCCAGCAGCTTGATCGCAGGGAACTATGGCTACACCTTC | CASSLIAGNYGYTF
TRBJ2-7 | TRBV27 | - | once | TGTGCCAGCAGTTTATCAGGTTACGAGCAGTACTTC | CASSLSGYEQYF
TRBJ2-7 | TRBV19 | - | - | TGTGCCAGTAATCGACAGGGAGGGACCTACGAGCAGTACTTC | CASNRQGGTYEQYF
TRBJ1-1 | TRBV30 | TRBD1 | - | TGTGCCTGGAGTGTCGCAGGGGGAACTGAAGCTTTCTTT | CAWSVAGGTEAFF
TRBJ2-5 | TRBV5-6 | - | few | TGTGCCAGCAGCTTGTTTAGGGGTCAAGAGACCCAGTACTTC | CASSLFRGQETQYF
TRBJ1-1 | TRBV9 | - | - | TGTGCCAGCAGCGTAGCTATGGATGCTGAAGCTTTCTTT | CASSVAMDAEAFF
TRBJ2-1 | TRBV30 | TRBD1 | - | TGTGCCTGGAGTGACAGGGGGAATGAGCAGTTCTTC | CAWSDRGNEQFF
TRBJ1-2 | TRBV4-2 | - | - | TGTGCCAGCAGCCAGAGTGCAACAAGCTATGGCTACACCTTC | CASSQSATSYGYTF
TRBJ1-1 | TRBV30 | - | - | TGTGCCTGGATCAATAGGGGGTACACTGAAGCTTTCTTT | CAWINRGYTEAFF
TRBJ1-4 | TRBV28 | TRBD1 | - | TGTGCCAGCGCGACAGGGGGGAAAACTAATGAAAAACTGTTTTTT | CASATGGKTNEKLFF
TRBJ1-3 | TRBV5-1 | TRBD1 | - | TGCGCCAGCAGCCACACCTCGACAGGGAGAGGAAACACCATATATTTT | CASSHTSTGRGNTIYF
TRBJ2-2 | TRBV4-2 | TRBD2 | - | TGTGCCAGCAGCCAACTAGCGGAGAACACCGGGGAGCTGTTTTTT | CASSQLAENTGELFF
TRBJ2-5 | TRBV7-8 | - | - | TGTGCCAGCAGCTTAGAGCTGCAAGAGACCCAGTACTTC | CASSLELQETQYF
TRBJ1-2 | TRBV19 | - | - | TGTGCCAGTAGTATAAAGAATGAGGACCCCTACACCTTC | CASSIKNEDPYTF
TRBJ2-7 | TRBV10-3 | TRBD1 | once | TGTGCCACCATGGACAGGGGGTCCTACGAGCAGTACTTC | CATMDRGSYEQYF
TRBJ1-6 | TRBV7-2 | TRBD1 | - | TGTGCCAGCAGCGAAGGGACAGGGATACGTTCACCCCTCCACTTT | CASSEGTGIRSPLHF
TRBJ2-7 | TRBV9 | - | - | TGTGCCAGCAGCGTAGGGGACCCCCCCTACGAGCAGTACTTC | CASSVGDPPYEQYF
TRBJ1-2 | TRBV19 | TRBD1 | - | TGTGCCAGTAGTGTGGGACAGTCCTTGGGCTACACCTTC | CASSVGQSLGYTF
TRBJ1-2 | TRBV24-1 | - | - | TGTGCCACCGTAACCGGGCCCTCTAGGGGCTATGGCTACACCTTC | CATVTGPSRGYGYTF
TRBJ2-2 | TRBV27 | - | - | TGTGCCAGCAGCCAACAGGGAAGAACCGGGGAGCTGTTTTTT | CASSQQGRTGELFF
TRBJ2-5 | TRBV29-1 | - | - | TGCAGCGCTACTGTCCTGGGAAATCAAGAGACCCAGTACTTC | CSATVLGNQETQYF
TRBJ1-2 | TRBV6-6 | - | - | TGTGCCAGCAGTTACACCGGGGGCGCGGATGGCTACACCTTC | CASSYTGGADGYTF
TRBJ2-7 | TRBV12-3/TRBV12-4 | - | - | TGTGCCAGCACCCTAACGGGAGAGCAGTACTTC | CASTLTGEQYF
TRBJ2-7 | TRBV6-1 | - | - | TGTGCCAGCAGTGAAGAGGCAGGGAGCTCCTACGAGCAGTACTTC | CASSEEAGSSYEQYF
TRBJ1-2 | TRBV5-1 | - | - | TGCGCCAGCAGCTTGTTGATTTCGGGTGACCCGGATAACTATGGCTACACCTTC | CASSLLISGDPDNYGYTF
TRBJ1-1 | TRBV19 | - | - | TGTGCCAGTAGTCCTCAGACAGGAAACACTGAAGCTTTCTTT | CASSPQTGNTEAFF
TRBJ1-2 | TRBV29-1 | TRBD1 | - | TGCAGCGTTGACAACCCACCCCCGGACAGGGACTATGGCTACACCTTC | CSVDNPPPDRDYGYTF
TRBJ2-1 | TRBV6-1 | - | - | TGTGCCAGCGGGGGAAGCGGGACATACAATGAGCAGTTCTTC | CASGGSGTYNEQFF
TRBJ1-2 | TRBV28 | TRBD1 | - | TGTGCCAGCGAACAAAACACTGGGCAGGGGGTGAGGGGCTACACCTTC | CASEQNTGQGVRGYTF